This T cell receptor (beta chain) was recorded in a study of T cells after posttransplantation cyclophosphamide. Study-wide results and caveats: Blood and skin or GI T cell repertoires showed limited TRB overlap. After PTCy, TRB diversity resembled that of CNI/methotrexate controls.

As to this clone: The target antigen is unknown.

Some clones are missing from TCRdb's copy, which holds only in-frame ones; the method was immunoSEQ multiplex PCR. The sample consists of 3,000 or so clones, roughly 84% of them appearing once. Peripheral blood was collected from the related graft donor on the marrow donation day. V shed 6 bases and J 2 bases; nucleotides not matched to a gene: 2. CDR3 length: 15 amino acids. Germline V CDR1 and CDR2: LNHDA, SQIVND (reference sequence). The rearrangement uses TRBV19 and TRBJ2-1, with TRBD2 matching over 12 bases. The sequencing input was CD8+ T cells sorted from PBMCs. This clonotype originated in a woman between 50 and 59 years old in good health and a related stem cell transplant donor. For the CDR3, the DNA is TGTGCCAGTAGCCTAGCGGGGGGGCCCTACAATGAGCAGTTCTTC. Translation gives CASSLAGGPYNEQFF.